This T cell receptor beta chain was captured by sequencing in a study of T cells in Graves' hyperthyroidism and ophthalmopathy. Regarding the study as a whole: Model output signaled ophthalmopathy a median about seven months ahead of onset.

The CDR3 sequence is 13 residues long. The germline V gene has CDR1 GTSNPN and CDR2 SVGIG (reference sequence). Trimming cost V 3 bases and J 11 bases, with 17 bases left between them. Points on this clonotype: Its antigen is as yet unknown.

RNA transcripts were the template for amplifying TCR beta CDR3 regions. A first-round RT-PCR of the TCR CDR3 used the HTBI primer set. MiXCR was run by TCRdb on the multiplex PCR reads, yielding one entry per CDR3 protein. The data contain some 490,000 distinct CDR3 sequences, around a fifth of them singletons. The source is a woman between 65 and 79 years old with Graves' ophthalmopathy. This chain connects TRBV30 to TRBJ1-5; a possible D gene is TRBD1 (5 bases). Input material: blood. This CDR3 reads CAWSGQGVRAQHF. The CDR3 bases are TGTGCCTGGAGCGGGCAAGGGGTCAGGGCCCAGCATTTT.